This passage covers 20 T cell receptor beta chains from one sample sequenced in a study of CD8 T cells in Susac syndrome. Reverse transcription of about 0.5 to 1 ug RNA used random hexamers. MiXCR, applied by TCRdb to the immunoSEQ multiplex PCR reads, yields one record per CDR3 protein. The sample lists 150,000 to 200,000 distinct CDR3 sequences; around 93% were seen once. Material for sequencing was CD4+ T cells from PBMCs. Receptors were obtained from a human donor in good health.

This sequence joins TRBV27 and TRBJ1-2; maybe TRBD1 (6 bases). The CDR3 length is 17 residues. The germline V and J ends were trimmed by 5 bases and 8 bases, with 27 bases remaining between them. The V gene's germline CDR1 is MNHEY and CDR2 SMNVEV (reference sequence). The CDR3 DNA reads TGTGCCAGCAGTCCCCTGGGGGCAGGGATATCTGCTATGGGCTACACCTTC. This encodes CASSPLGAGISAMGYTF.

V and J are TRBV7-9 and TRBJ2-3; the D gene could be TRBD1 or TRBD2 (6 bases each). V was clipped by 2 bases and J by 3 bases, with 12 bases between them. Germline V gene lookup returns CDR1 SEHNR and CDR2 FQNEAQ (reference sequence). The CDR3 consists of 15 residues. Written as DNA, the CDR3 is TGTGCCAGCAGCTTAAGGGGGGCCCGAACAGATACGCAGTATTTT. It is translated as CASSLRGARTDTQYF. The variable domain in full, completed from reference TRBV7-9 and TRBJ2-3, reads DTGVSQNPRHKITKRGQNVTFRCDPISEHNRLYWYRQTLGQGPEFLTYFQNEAQLEKSRLLSDRFSAERPKGSFSTLEIQRTEQGDSAMYLCASSLRGARTDTQYFGPGTRLTVL.

This chain links TRBV29-1 with TRBJ1-2, with unresolved D. Germline CDR1 reads SQVTM; CDR2 reads ANQGSEA. Trimming took 1 base from V and 7 from J, leaving 13 bases between them. The CDR3 has 13 residues. The CDR3 DNA is TGCAGCGTTGAAGTAGCAGGTCGGGGTGGCTACACCTTC. Translated: CSVEVAGRGGYTF.

The chain links TRBV20-1 to TRBJ1-2; no clear D. V was clipped by 4 bases and J by 8 bases, with 11 bases between them. The germline V gene has CDR1 DFQATT and CDR2 SNEGSKA (reference sequence). This CDR3 is 11 amino acids long. In nucleotides, the CDR3 is TGCAGTGCTACCTCCCCAGGCGGCTACACCTTC. Translating it yields CSATSPGGYTF.

The rearrangement links TRBV6-2 or TRBV6-3 to TRBJ2-1; D call uncertain. V gave up 8 bases and J gave up 12 bases, with 20 bases separating them. This CDR3 contains 13 residues. Germline V CDR1 and CDR2: MNHEY, SVGEGT. The CDR3 here is CASGMSGTSRQFF. The CDR3 coding sequence is TGTGCCAGCGGAATGTCAGGAACTTCTAGGCAGTTCTTC.

The chain recombines TRBV29-1 with TRBJ2-6; D gene uncertain. Trimming shortened V by 3 bases and J by 3 bases, and 3 bases separated the two germline ends. The CDR3 has 12 amino acids. The germline gives CDR1 SQVTM, CDR2 ANQGSEA. CDR3 bases: TGCAGCGTTGATGATGGGGCCAACGTCCTGACTTTC. It encodes CSVDDGANVLTF.

J is TRBJ1-1 and V is TRBV28, with D unresolved. CDR1 and CDR2 (germline): MDHEN, SYDVKM. This CDR3 contains 15 residues. Trimming took 10 bases from V and 0 from J, leaving 18 bases between them. The DNA of the CDR3 is TGTGCCACCCTTTCTCCGGTCATTATGAACACTGAAGCTTTCTTT. Translating it yields CATLSPVIMNTEAFF.

The V gene is TRBV15, the J gene TRBJ2-7; either TRBD1 or TRBD2 may fit D (5 bases each). Germline-derived CDR1 and CDR2 are LNHNV and YYDKDF (reference sequence). This CDR3 contains 17 residues. Trimming took 1 base from V and 4 from J, leaving 20 bases between them. The CDR3 sequence is CATSRAWSGGQGYEQYF. The CDR3 region has the DNA TGTGCCACCAGCAGAGCCTGGAGCGGCGGCCAGGGATACGAGCAGTACTTC.

CDR3 protein: CASSLGLATGELFF. The CDR3 bases are TGTGCCAGCAGCTTGGGACTAGCAACCGGGGAGCTGTTTTTT. The gene calls are TRBV7-2 and TRBJ2-2; 9 positions agree with TRBD2. This CDR3 contains 14 residues. V shed 3 bases, J shed 5 bases, and the junction held 1 base outside the gene matches. In germline, CDR1 is SGHTA, CDR2 FQGNSA. Variable domain in full (rest from reference TRBV7-2 and TRBJ2-2): GAGVSQSPSNKVTEKGKDVELRCDPISGHTALYWYRQSLGQGLEFLIYFQGNSAPDKSGLPSDRFSAERTGGSVSTLTIQRTQQEDSAVYLCASSLGLATGELFFGEGSRLTVL.

In its sample, this clonotype was seen once. This chain joins TRBV20-1 and TRBJ1-2; 7 bases are a match to TRBD1. CDR1 is DFQATT and CDR2 is SNEGSKA in the germline V gene (reference sequence). The ends lost 3 bases at V and 5 bases at J; junction bases unmatched: 9. The CDR3 has 14 amino acids. DNA of the CDR3: TGCAGTGCTAGTTACAGGGGAACGGGGTATGGCTACACCTTC. It yields the protein CSASYRGTGYGYTF.

The rearrangement uses TRBV5-1 and TRBJ1-4, with a possible D match to TRBD1 (5 bases). The CDR3 loop spans 14 amino acids. Germline values: CDR1 SGHRS, CDR2 YFSETQ. Deletions cut 6 bases from V and 0 bases from J, with 9 bases between. The CDR3 region has the DNA TGCGCCAGCACACAGGCCTCAACTAATGAAAAACTGTTTTTT. Protein sequence: CASTQASTNEKLFF. Combining the CDR3 with reference TRBV5-1 and TRBJ1-4 gives the whole variable domain KAGVTQTPRYLIKTRGQQVTLSCSPISGHRSVSWYQQTPGQGLQFLFEYFSETQRNKGNFPGRFSGRQFSNSRSEMNVSTLELGDSALYLCASTQASTNEKLFFGSGTQLSVL.

This chain links TRBV2 with TRBJ2-3, with a weak D call TRBD2 (6 bases). This CDR3 spans 14 amino acids. Germline V CDR1 and CDR2: SNHLY, FYNNEI. Trimming cost V 6 bases and J 0 bases, with 10 bases left between them. CDR3 sequence (DNA): TGTGCCAGCAGATATAGCGGAAGCACAGATACGCAGTATTTT. It is translated as CASRYSGSTDTQYF.

This clonotype came up once. The chain is built from TRBV18 and TRBJ1-1; 7 nucleotides line up with TRBD1. CDR1 KGHSH and CDR2 LQKENI come from the germline V gene. The CDR3 loop spans 16 amino acids. V gave up 3 bases and J gave up 1 base; unmatched junction bases: 8. The CDR3 here is CASSPWTGVGNTEAFF. CDR3 nucleotides: TGTGCCAGCTCACCCTGGACAGGTGTAGGGAACACTGAAGCTTTCTTT.

V and J are TRBV5-1 and TRBJ2-2; D call uncertain. V was shortened by 4 bases and J by 4 bases, with 5 bases between the two germline ends. Germline V gene lookup returns CDR1 SGHRS and CDR2 YFSETQ. The CDR3 extends over 12 amino acids. The CDR3 region is CASSQITGELFF. For the CDR3, the DNA is TGCGCCAGCAGCCAGATCACCGGGGAGCTGTTTTTT.

The chain uses TRBV9 and TRBJ2-7; perhaps D is TRBD1 or TRBD2 (6 bases each). The CDR3 is 16 residues long. Germline CDR1 SGDLS, CDR2 YYNGEE. V dropped 0 bases and J dropped 7 bases, with 20 bases sitting between them. The CDR3 spells CASSVVGGVGLGEQYF. As DNA, the CDR3 is TGTGCCAGCAGCGTAGTCGGGGGCGTCGGGTTGGGTGAGCAGTACTTC.

V and J are TRBV15 and TRBJ2-3; 9 bases fit TRBD1. The junction had 8 bases not matched to a gene; V was cut back by 0 bases and J by 4 bases. This CDR3 is 17 amino acids long. From germline, CDR1 is LNHNV and CDR2 YYDKDF (reference sequence). The CDR3 loop reads CATSRERGQGASDTQYF. In nucleotides, the CDR3 is TGTGCCACCAGCAGAGAGCGGGGACAGGGAGCATCAGATACGCAGTATTTT.

The genes are TRBV29-1 and TRBJ2-3; no definite D call. Trimming shortened V by 4 bases and J by 6 bases, and 17 bases separated the two germline ends. This CDR3 has 14 amino acids. The germline V gene has CDR1 SQVTM and CDR2 ANQGSEA. The DNA for the CDR3 is TGCAGCGTTGTTAAGGCTCTCCGGGCGGATACGCAGTATTTT. It yields the protein CSVVKALRADTQYF.

The V and J genes are TRBV5-1 and TRBJ2-7; the D gene is possibly TRBD1 (6 bases). The V gene lost 2 bases and the J gene lost 0 bases, with 15 bases spanning the gap. The CDR3 runs to 16 residues. Germline V gives CDR1 SGHRS, CDR2 YFSETQ. The CDR3 sequence: CASSFTYRVASYEQYF. CDR3 nucleotide sequence: TGCGCCAGCAGCTTCACGTACAGGGTGGCCTCCTACGAGCAGTACTTC.

This sequence joins TRBV20-1 and TRBJ1-5, with TRBD1 as a possible D gene (6 bases). Per germline, CDR1 DFQATT and CDR2 SNEGSKA (reference sequence). V was clipped by 5 bases and J by 5 bases, with 10 bases between them. The CDR3 is 12 amino acids. CDR3 sequence (DNA): TGCAGTGCTGGACAGCCAGATCAGCCCCAGCATTTT. This translates into CSAGQPDQPQHF.

The V and J genes are TRBV5-1 and TRBJ1-5, with a tentative D call TRBD1 (5 bases). This CDR3 is built from 15 residues. The germline gives CDR1 SGHRS, CDR2 YFSETQ. V was cut by 5 bases and J by 0 bases, with 12 bases left in between. The CDR3 DNA sequence: TGCGCCAGCAGTCAGGGCGGGGGTAGCAATCAGCCCCAGCATTTT. It specifies CASSQGGGSNQPQHF. Based on the CDR3 plus reference TRBV5-1 and TRBJ1-5, the full variable domain is KAGVTQTPRYLIKTRGQQVTLSCSPISGHRSVSWYQQTPGQGLQFLFEYFSETQRNKGNFPGRFSGRQFSNSRSEMNVSTLELGDSALYLCASSQGGGSNQPQHFGDGTRLSIL.